One T cell receptor beta chain is described in this entry. There are 14 residues in the CDR3. Trimming took off 3 bases at V and 0 bases at J, with 8 bases between the two ends. The germline CDR1 and CDR2 sequences are SGDLS and YYNGEE. This specimen comes from a study of control samples from healthy donors and cancer patients. Assay used: immunoSEQ multiplex PCR; TCRdb lists only in-frame clones, some missing. In the table there are over 100,000 clones, approximately 90% of which are singletons. This receptor was obtained from a woman aged 45-65 years in good health. This chain joins TRBV9 and TRBJ2-3; D is undetermined. The material sequenced was blood. The CDR3 loop reads CASSDAPSTDTQYF. Here the CDR3 DNA reads TGTGCCAGCAGCGATGCCCCGAGCACAGATACGCAGTATTTT.